The T cell receptor beta chain under discussion was sequenced for a study of T cells after yellow fever vaccination. The study's findings and limits: The CD4 and CD8 compartments had a small share of their clonotypes in common.

Note on this clonotype: Its antigen is currently unknown.

They built TCR cDNA with 5'RACE template switching, a step that put in a universal primer site and UMIs. TCRdb re-called the 5' RACE reads through MiXCR, storing one row per CDR3 protein. The sample contains 450,000 to 550,000 distinct CDR3 sequences, 21% of which appear only once. Trimming took 3 bases from V and 11 from J, leaving 10 bases between them. The CDR3 totals 11 residues. The receptor comes from a young man who received the YFV17D yellow fever vaccine. This sequence joins TRBV12-3 or TRBV12-4 and TRBJ1-1, with TRBD1 as a possible D gene (6 bases). This sample comprised PBMCs, obtained less than 25 days after the first yellow fever vaccination. This CDR3 is CASSFRGVAFF. CDR3 in DNA: TGTGCCAGCAGTTTCAGGGGAGTTGCTTTCTTT.